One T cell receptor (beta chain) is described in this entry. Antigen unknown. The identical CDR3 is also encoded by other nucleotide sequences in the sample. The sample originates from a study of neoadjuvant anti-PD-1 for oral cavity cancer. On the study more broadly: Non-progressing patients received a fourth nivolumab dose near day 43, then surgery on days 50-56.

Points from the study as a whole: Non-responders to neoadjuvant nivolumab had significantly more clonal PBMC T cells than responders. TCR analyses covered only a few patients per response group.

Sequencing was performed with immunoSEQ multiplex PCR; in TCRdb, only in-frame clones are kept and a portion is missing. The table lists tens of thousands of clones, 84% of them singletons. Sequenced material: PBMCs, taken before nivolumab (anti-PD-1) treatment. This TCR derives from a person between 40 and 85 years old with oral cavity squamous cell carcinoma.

The DNA for the CDR3 is TGTGCCAGCAGTCCAAACTATGGCTACACCTTC. This gives the protein CASSPNYGYTF. The rearrangement uses TRBV6-6 and TRBJ1-2; no definite D call. V lost 5 bases, J lost 2 bases, and 3 bases lay in between. The CDR3 sequence is 11 residues long. Germline V gene lookup returns CDR1 MNHNY and CDR2 SVGAGI (reference sequence).